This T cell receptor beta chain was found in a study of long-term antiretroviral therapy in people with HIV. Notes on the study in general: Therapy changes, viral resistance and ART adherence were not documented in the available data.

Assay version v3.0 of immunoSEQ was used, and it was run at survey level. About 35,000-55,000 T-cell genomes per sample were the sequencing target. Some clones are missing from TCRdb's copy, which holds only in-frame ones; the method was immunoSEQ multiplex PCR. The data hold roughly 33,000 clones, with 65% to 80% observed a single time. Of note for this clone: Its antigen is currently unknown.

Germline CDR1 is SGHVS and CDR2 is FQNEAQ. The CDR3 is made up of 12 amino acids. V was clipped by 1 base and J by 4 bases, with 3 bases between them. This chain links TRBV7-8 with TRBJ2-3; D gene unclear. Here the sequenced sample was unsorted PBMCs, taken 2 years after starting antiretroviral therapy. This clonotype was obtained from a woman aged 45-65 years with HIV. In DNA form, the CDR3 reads TGTGCCAGCAGCTTAGTTCCAGATACGCAGTATTTT. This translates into CASSLVPDTQYF.